A single sample is the source of the 30 T cell receptor beta chains below, sequenced in a study of vaccination effects on CD4 cells after COVID-19. Libraries were prepared by immunoSEQ multiplex PCR; TCRdb keeps only in-frame clonotypes and omits some of them. This table holds approximately 60,000 clones, 78% found once. Researchers isolated CD4+ T cells once roughly ten days of culture had elapsed. Two-dose BNT162b2 or mRNA-1273 vaccination was given to participants. These TCRs are of unknown antigen specificity. Here the sequenced sample was CD4+ T cells from PBMCs cultured without peptide, taken after COVID-19 vaccination. The receptors were gathered from a human donor who received a COVID-19 vaccine.

The V and J genes are TRBV6-5 and TRBJ2-1; D remains unclear. The V gene lost 5 bases and the J gene lost 5 bases, with 10 bases spanning the gap. Per the germline V gene, CDR1 is MNHEY and CDR2 is SVGAGI. This CDR3 region has 13 residues. Written as DNA, the CDR3 is TGTGCCAGCAGTCCCTCGACAAACAATGAGCAGTTCTTC. It encodes CASSPSTNNEQFF.

The chain employs TRBV7-2 and TRBJ2-7; 8 positions match TRBD2. After removal of 4 bases from V and 5 bases from J, the junction contained 7 bases not matched to a gene. The CDR3 totals 14 residues. The germline V gene encodes CDR1 SGHTA and CDR2 FQGNSA. The CDR3 DNA follows: TGTGCCAGCAGCTCAATAGCGGGATTGAACGAGCAGTACTTC. This codes for CASSSIAGLNEQYF.

A few counts support this clone. V usage is TRBV9 and J usage is TRBJ1-3, with TRBD1 identical over 9 bases. Germline values: CDR1 SGDLS, CDR2 YYNGEE. This CDR3 contains 18 residues. V trimming: 0 bases; J trimming: 0 bases; junction bases outside the gene matches: 7. CDR3 loop: CASSVDPGQGNSGNTIYF. The DNA for the CDR3 is TGTGCCAGCAGCGTAGACCCTGGACAGGGGAACTCTGGAAACACCATATATTTT.

The chain has TRBV5-1 and TRBJ1-1; D uncertain. The CDR3 totals 16 residues. Per germline, CDR1 SGHRS and CDR2 YFSETQ. Trimming took 3 bases from V and 1 from J, leaving 16 bases between them. The CDR3 nucleotides are TGCGCCAGCAGCTCGGGGTTGAGGCAAAAGAACACTGAAGCTTTCTTT. Translated, it gives CASSSGLRQKNTEAFF.

This clone is a singleton in its sample. The chain joins TRBV10-3 to TRBJ1-1; 7 nucleotides line up with TRBD1. CDR3 length: 16 residues. V lost 0 bases and J lost 3; bases outside the gene matches: 7. CDR1 is ENHRY and CDR2 is SYGVKD in the germline V gene. CDR3 sequence: CAISESRQGPDTEAFF. CDR3 bases: TGTGCCATCAGTGAGTCACGACAGGGCCCCGACACTGAAGCTTTCTTT.

DNA of the CDR3: TGCGCCAGCAGCCTTTGGTCAGGGGGCAATGAGCAGTTCTTC. Protein sequence: CASSLWSGGNEQFF. The chain has TRBV5-1 and TRBJ2-1; 7 nucleotides align to TRBD1. Germline V gene sequence: CDR1 SGHRS, CDR2 YFSETQ. Losses at the gene ends were 4 bases for V and 6 bases for J; bases not matched to a gene: 7. The CDR3 consists of 14 residues.

This chain uses TRBV18 with TRBJ2-7; D not resolved. V gave up 6 bases and J gave up 7 bases, with 16 bases separating them. The V gene's germline CDR1 is KGHSH and CDR2 LQKENI. The CDR3 totals 13 residues. CDR3 bases: TGTGCCAGCTCCCCCGGGTCTCCCGGGGAGCAGTACTTC. Amino acid sequence: CASSPGSPGEQYF.

The chain combines TRBV18 with TRBJ2-7; a weak D match, TRBD1 (6 bases). V dropped 3 bases and J dropped 0 bases, with 12 bases sitting between them. Looked up from germline, CDR1 is KGHSH and CDR2 is LQKENI. The CDR3 loop spans 15 amino acids. CDR3 protein: CASSPTGTNSYEQYF. The CDR3, as DNA: TGTGCCAGCTCACCTACAGGGACCAACTCCTACGAGCAGTACTTC.

In its sample, this clone was seen once. The rearrangement uses TRBV13 and TRBJ2-3; D is uncertain. The CDR3 is made up of 14 amino acids. Trimming took 5 bases from V and 0 from J, leaving 9 bases between them. The germline gives CDR1 PRHDT, CDR2 FYEKMQ (reference sequence). CDR3 sequence (DNA): TGTGCCAGCAGCCGAGACGAGAGCACAGATACGCAGTATTTT. It translates to CASSRDESTDTQYF.

This clone was counted once. The rearrangement links TRBV25-1 to TRBJ2-3; D unresolved. Germline values: CDR1 MGHDK, CDR2 SYGVNS. The CDR3 is 13 amino acids. The V gene lost 7 bases and the J gene lost 2 bases, with 10 bases spanning the gap. CDR3 coding DNA: TGTGCCAGCACCCCTTCCCTCACAGATACGCAGTATTTT. This gives the protein CASTPSLTDTQYF.

This clone was seen a few times. The chain employs TRBV6-1 and TRBJ1-2; weak D call: TRBD1 (6 bases). This CDR3 is built from 13 residues. From germline, CDR1 is MNHNS and CDR2 SASEGT. The V gene lost 3 bases and the J gene lost 4 bases, with 9 bases spanning the gap. The CDR3 region is CASSDGGGYGYTF. The CDR3 nucleotides are TGTGCCAGCAGTGACGGGGGCGGCTATGGCTACACCTTC.

In this sample, this clone turned up a few times. The chain couples TRBV11-3 to TRBJ2-1; D possibly matches TRBD1 or TRBD2 (5 bases each). The length of the CDR3 is 16 residues. Germline V gene lookup returns CDR1 SGHNT and CDR2 YENEEA. Trimming pared 5 bases from V and 7 bases from J, leaving 21 bases between. The CDR3 sequence is CASSLAFGKGMNEQFF. Here the CDR3 DNA reads TGTGCCAGCAGCCTAGCTTTCGGGAAGGGGATGAATGAGCAGTTCTTC.

The V gene is TRBV23-1, the J gene TRBJ1-5, with D hard to call. TRBV23-1 counts as an open reading frame of uncertain function. The V end was cut by 1 base, the J end by 0 bases, with 13 bases between. CDR3 length: 17 residues. CDR3 bases: TGCGCCAGCAGTCAATATATAACGTGCCGTAGCAATCAGCCCCAGCATTTT. The encoded protein is CASSQYITCRSNQPQHF.

The genes are TRBV9 and TRBJ1-2; 8 nucleotides align to TRBD1. Per germline, CDR1 SGDLS and CDR2 YYNGEE. The junction had 10 bases not matched to a gene; V was cut back by 0 bases and J by 6 bases. The CDR3 totals 16 residues. CDR3 sequence: CASSVDLGQGKDGYTF. The CDR3, as DNA: TGTGCCAGCAGCGTAGACCTAGGACAGGGAAAAGATGGCTACACCTTC.

This chain joins TRBV5-1 and TRBJ2-1; the match to TRBD2 covers 8 bases. In germline, CDR1 is SGHRS, CDR2 YFSETQ. Trimming cost V 1 base and J 7 bases; bases outside gene matches: 13. This CDR3 is built from 17 residues. The CDR3 region has the DNA TGCGCCAGCAGCTTGTCCCTTTCGGGAGGGCCCCAGAATGAGCAGTTCTTC. Translating it yields CASSLSLSGGPQNEQFF.

Only a few counts were recorded for this clone. The chain links TRBV29-1 to TRBJ1-3; possibly TRBD1 for D (6 bases). The CDR3 sequence is 16 residues long. The V and J ends lost 0 bases and 8 bases respectively, with 20 bases between them. Germline V lookup: CDR1 SQVTM, CDR2 ANQGSEA. CDR3 protein: CSVEDLHRAGVDTIYF. The DNA for the CDR3 is TGCAGCGTTGAAGATCTTCACAGGGCAGGGGTGGACACCATATATTTT.

The gene calls are TRBV30 and TRBJ2-5, with D perhaps TRBD1 (6 bases). The germline CDR1 and CDR2 sequences are GTSNPN and SVGIG (reference sequence). This CDR3 has 15 residues. V lost 0 bases, J lost 7 bases, and 18 bases lay in between. CDR3 sequence: CAWSVLGALGGTQYF. The DNA for the CDR3 is TGTGCCTGGAGTGTTTTGGGGGCCCTAGGAGGGACCCAGTACTTC.

In nucleotides, the CDR3 is TGTGCCAGCAGTTTATCGGGACAGGGGAGAGAGACCCAGTACTTC. The encoded protein is CASSLSGQGRETQYF. The chain recombines TRBV28 with TRBJ2-5; TRBD1 agrees at 10 bases. The V gene end was trimmed by 1 base and the J gene end by 4 bases; junction bases not matched to a gene: 3. Germline V gene sequence: CDR1 MDHEN, CDR2 SYDVKM. The CDR3 totals 15 residues.

V is TRBV30 and J is TRBJ1-4; D gene unclear. CDR3 length: 11 residues. Trimming left V 2 bases short and J 8 bases short, with 6 bases between. Looked up from germline, CDR1 is GTSNPN and CDR2 is SVGIG (reference sequence). The CDR3, as DNA: TGTGCCTGGAGTATAAGAGAAAAACTGTTTTTT. Translating gives CAWSIREKLFF.

The V call is TRBV5-5, the J call TRBJ2-7; tentatively, D is TRBD1 (5 bases). The CDR3 runs to 15 residues. Germline-derived CDR1 and CDR2 are SGHKS and YYEKEE (reference sequence). Trimming shortened V by 0 bases and J by 6 bases, and 16 bases separated the two germline ends. In DNA form, the CDR3 reads TGTGCCAGCAGCTTGGGCTTCGGCAGGGCCGTCGAGCAGTACTTC. The encoded protein is CASSLGFGRAVEQYF.

The chain is built from TRBV28 and TRBJ2-7; tentatively, D is TRBD1 (6 bases). CDR1 is MDHEN and CDR2 is SYDVKM in the germline V gene. This CDR3 comprises 15 residues. The ends were cut back, 5 bases at V and 4 bases at J, with 18 bases in the middle. CDR3 coding DNA: TGTGCCAGCAGTCCAGAGACAGGAAGGAATTACGAGCAGTACTTC. It yields the protein CASSPETGRNYEQYF.

The gene calls are TRBV18 and TRBJ2-7; D is ambiguous. Germline V lookup: CDR1 KGHSH, CDR2 LQKENI. The CDR3 is 15 residues long. The V and J ends lost 2 bases and 1 base respectively, with 12 bases between them. The CDR3 sequence: CASSPSAGLSYEQYF. CDR3 coding DNA: TGTGCCAGCTCACCATCAGCAGGATTGTCCTACGAGCAGTACTTC.

This chain joins TRBV4-1 and TRBJ2-5, with D maybe TRBD1 (5 bases). Deletions cut 1 base from V and 1 base from J, with 13 bases between. Germline-derived CDR1 and CDR2 are MGHRA and YSYEKL. The CDR3 contains 16 residues. The CDR3 DNA sequence: TGCGCCAGCAGCCAAGGGTCTGCAGGGTCCCAAGAGACCCAGTACTTC. The encoded protein is CASSQGSAGSQETQYF.

In this sample, this clone turned up a few times. J is TRBJ1-1 and V is TRBV3-1 (or the pseudogene TRBV3-2), with TRBD1 identical over 7 bases. The germline CDR1 and CDR2 sequences are LGHDT and YNNKEL (reference sequence). The CDR3 is 13 amino acids. V shed 8 bases and J 3 bases; nucleotides not matched to a gene: 6. The CDR3 loop is CASADGQDTEAFF. DNA for the CDR3: TGTGCCAGCGCCGACGGACAGGACACTGAAGCTTTCTTT.

This sequence joins TRBV5-1 and TRBJ1-3, with TRBD1 as a possible D gene (6 bases). The V end was cut by 2 bases, the J end by 6 bases, with 12 bases between. Germline V lookup: CDR1 SGHRS, CDR2 YFSETQ. The CDR3 is 14 residues long. In nucleotides, the CDR3 is TGCGCCAGCAGCTTTTCCGGGGGCGAAAACACCATATATTTT. This translates into CASSFSGGENTIYF.

This clone was picked up a small number of times. The chain employs TRBV29-1 and TRBJ1-2; D ambiguous. This CDR3 comprises 12 residues. Germline assignment: CDR1 SQVTM and CDR2 ANQGSEA. The V end lost 6 bases, the J end lost 8 bases, and 16 bases lay between the germline ends. The CDR3 bases are TGCAGCGTCGACCCCGGGCCCGGGGGCTACACCTTC. It encodes CSVDPGPGGYTF. The full variable domain, in which reference TRBV29-1 and TRBJ1-2 provide the parts outside the CDR3, is SAVISQKPSRDICQRGTSLTIQCQVDSQVTMMFWYRQQPGQSLTLIATANQGSEATYESGFVIDKFPISRPNLTFSTLTVSNMSPEDSSIYLCSVDPGPGGYTFGSGTRLTVV.

V gene TRBV5-1 combines with J gene TRBJ1-4; 9 bases align to TRBD1. The V segment lost 5 bases and the J segment 3 bases; nucleotides outside the gene matches: 5. Germline CDR1 reads SGHRS; CDR2 reads YFSETQ. The CDR3 runs 15 residues. The CDR3 DNA is TGCGCCAGCAGTTCCGGACAGGGGTCTAATGAAAAACTGTTTTTT. Translation: CASSSGQGSNEKLFF.

The CDR3 here is CSVWATTTYEQYF. For the CDR3, the DNA is TGCAGCGTTTGGGCGACTACCACCTACGAGCAGTACTTC. The rearrangement uses TRBV29-1 and TRBJ2-7, with D perhaps matching TRBD2 (5 bases). V lost 5 bases to trimming and J lost 2 bases, with 13 bases between them. Germline CDR1 reads SQVTM; CDR2 reads ANQGSEA. The CDR3 totals 13 residues.

J is TRBJ2-7 and V is TRBV28, with D possibly being TRBD1 (6 bases). CDR3 size: 17 residues. Germline V gene sequence: CDR1 MDHEN, CDR2 SYDVKM. Trimming pared 1 base from V and 2 bases from J, leaving 18 bases between. In DNA form, the CDR3 reads TGTGCCAGCAGTTTATATCACCGATGGCAGGGGACCTACGAGCAGTACTTC. Protein: CASSLYHRWQGTYEQYF. Together with reference TRBV28 and TRBJ2-7, the CDR3 gives the full variable domain: DVKVTQSSRYLVKRTGEKVFLECVQDMDHENMFWYRQDPGLGLRLIYFSYDVKMKEKGDIPEGYSVSREKKERFSLILESASTNQTSMYLCASSLYHRWQGTYEQYFGPGTRLTVT.

The rearrangement joins TRBV11-2 to TRBJ2-1; 10 bases align to TRBD2. The CDR3 consists of 15 residues. The V and J ends lost 7 bases and 4 bases, in that order; junction bases with no gene match: 7. The germline V gene encodes CDR1 SGHAT and CDR2 FQNNGV. The CDR3 protein is CASTPASGGYNEQFF. Here the CDR3 DNA reads TGTGCCAGCACCCCCGCTAGCGGGGGATACAATGAGCAGTTCTTC.